A selection of T cell receptor beta chains follows, all from one sample in a study of blood T cell repertoires in COVID-19. Measured with immunoSEQ multiplex PCR; TCRdb has only the in-frame clones, and not every one. The data show roughly 150,000 clones, over 70% seen once. The sequenced sample consisted of PBMCs or T cells enriched from blood (not recorded which). All receptors derive from a man aged 70 or older who had been exposed to COVID-19. CDR3s include the opening cysteine and the closing phenylalanine or tryptophan. Fields, in order: D gene, J gene, clone size, V gene, CDR3 DNA, CDR3 protein. The D gene is left open where the match is weak. Clone size is stated in some rows and not others, as once, few, many or a class when expanded.

>TRBD1|TRBJ2-7|-|TRBV15
TGTGCCACCAAACTTTCCGGGACAGGGGCATCCTACGAGCAGTACTTC
CATKLSGTGASYEQYF
>TRBD1|TRBJ1-5|-|TRBV11-1
TGTGCCAGCAGCGCAGGACAGGGGCACAATCAGCCCCAGCATTTT
CASSAGQGHNQPQHF
>TRBD1|TRBJ1-2|-|TRBV4-3
TGCGCCAGCAGCCAAGATCTCGGACAGGGGGCGTTGAACTATGGCTACACCTTC
CASSQDLGQGALNYGYTF
>TRBD1|TRBJ1-2|-|TRBV14
TGTGCCAGCAGCACGCACAGGGGCAGGAACTATGGCTACACCTTC
CASSTHRGRNYGYTF
>TRBD2|TRBJ2-7|-|TRBV7-9
TGTGCCAGCAGCTTAGCGCTAGCGGGATCTGACGAGCAGTACTTC
CASSLALAGSDEQYF
>TRBD1|TRBJ2-7|-|TRBV7-8
TGTGCCAGCAGCTTGGGACAGGGGGCCTACGAGCAGTACTTC
CASSLGQGAYEQYF
>TRBD1|TRBJ1-1|-|TRBV27
TGTGCCAGCGGTGCTACAGGGGGACGCACTGAAGCTTTCTTT
CASGATGGRTEAFF
>-|TRBJ1-5|once|TRBV28
TGTGCCAGCACCGTACAATTTAGCAATCAGCCCCAGCATTTT
CASTVQFSNQPQHF
>TRBD1|TRBJ1-4|-|TRBV6-5
TGTGCCAGCAGAACCGGGACAGTAGAAAAACTGTTTTTT
CASRTGTVEKLFF
>-|TRBJ1-1|-|TRBV2
TGTGCCAGCAGCCTAAACACTGAAGCTTTCTTT
CASSLNTEAFF
>TRBD1|TRBJ2-7|-|TRBV5-6
TGTGCCAGCACCAGGACAGGGTTAAAAGAGCAGTACTTC
CASTRTGLKEQYF
>TRBD2|TRBJ2-1|-|TRBV7-2
TGTGCCAGCAGCTTAGTGGGGACTAGCGCCAATGAGCAGTTCTTC
CASSLVGTSANEQFF
>TRBD2|TRBJ2-7|-|TRBV18
TGTGCCAGCTCACCACCTCTAGCGGGAGCTTACGAGCAGTACTTC
CASSPPLAGAYEQYF
>-|TRBJ1-1|-|TRBV28
TGTGCCAGCAGTTTAAACAGGGACGAAGCTTTCTTT
CASSLNRDEAFF
>-|TRBJ1-2|-|TRBV19
TGTGCCAGTAGTCCCGGACAGAGACTAATTAACTATGGCTACACCTTC
CASSPGQRLINYGYTF
>-|TRBJ2-1|-|TRBV6-5
TGTGCCAGCAGTCCCTGCGGTGAGCAGTTCTTC
CASSPCGEQFF
>-|TRBJ2-5|-|TRBV6-6
TGTGCCAGCAGTCCGGGCCGGGGAGAGACCCAGTACTTC
CASSPGRGETQYF
>TRBD2|TRBJ2-1|-|TRBV7-6
TGTGCCAGCAGCTTAGCGGGGGGGGATTACAATGAGCAGTTCTTC
CASSLAGGDYNEQFF
>TRBD2|TRBJ2-7|-|TRBV7-8
TGTGCCAGCAGCCGCGGGGGGCACTACGAGCAGTACTTC
CASSRGGHYEQYF
>-|TRBJ1-1|-|TRBV9
TGTGCCAGCAGCGGACTGCTCATGAACACTGAAGCTTTCTTT
CASSGLLMNTEAFF
>-|TRBJ1-6|-|TRBV5-4
TGTGCCAGCAGCTTGCAGGTCTCCCCTAATTCACCCCTCCACTTT
CASSLQVSPNSPLHF
>TRBD1|TRBJ2-2|-|TRBV5-1
TGCGCCAGCAGCCCGGGGACAGTCCCCGGGGAGCTGTTTTTT
CASSPGTVPGELFF
>-|TRBJ1-1|-|TRBV5-1
TGCGCCAGCAGCTTATCAGGGGAAGGGAACACTGAAGCTTTCTTT
CASSLSGEGNTEAFF
>TRBD1|TRBJ2-7|-|TRBV6-5
TGTGCCAGCAGTTACGAGGGACAGGGCCTCTACGAGCAGTACTTC
CASSYEGQGLYEQYF
>TRBD1|TRBJ1-2|-|TRBV18
TGTGCCAGCTCACCAAAGGGACAGAACTATGGCTACACCTTC
CASSPKGQNYGYTF
>-|TRBJ2-5|-|TRBV21-1
TGTGCCAGCACTAAAAGGGGAGCAGACGGATGCGGGATAAAAGAGACCCAGTACTTC
CASTKRGADGCGIKETQYF
>-|TRBJ2-7|-|TRBV7-6
TGTGCCAGCAGCTTAGCGCTAGCGCCTTACTCCTACGAGCAGTACTTC
CASSLALAPYSYEQYF
>TRBD1|TRBJ2-7|-|TRBV7-9
TGTGCCAGCAGCACCGGGACAGGAACCTACGAGCAGTACTTC
CASSTGTGTYEQYF
>TRBD1|TRBJ1-4|-|TRBV7-2
TGTGCCAGCAGCCTGGGACAGGGTGGACAAAAACTGTTTTTT
CASSLGQGGQKLFF
>-|TRBJ1-4|-|TRBV13
TGTGCCAGCAGATCAGGGCAGGAAAAACTGTTTTTT
CASRSGQEKLFF
>-|TRBJ1-2|-|TRBV6-2/TRBV6-3
TGTGCCAGCAGTTACGACGTTCGCGAGGTAACGAACTATGGCTACACCTTC
CASSYDVREVTNYGYTF
>-|TRBJ1-1|-|TRBV19
TGTGCCAGCGTAAACCCCGAAGGGGCTGGGACTGAAGCTTTCTTT
CASVNPEGAGTEAFF
>-|TRBJ2-6|-|TRBV29-1
TGCAGCATCTTGGGACACTTTCGAGGGGCCAACGTCCTGACTTTC
CSILGHFRGANVLTF
>-|TRBJ1-2|-|TRBV2
TGTGCCAGCAGTACCCTCCTGGGGGGAAACTATGGCTACACCTTC
CASSTLLGGNYGYTF
>TRBD2|TRBJ2-5|once|TRBV15
TGTGCCACCAGCAGCGGGAGGTCAGCGACCCAGTACTTC
CATSSGRSATQYF
>TRBD1|TRBJ2-7|-|TRBV28
TGTGCCAGTTACACTGCGGGACAGGGGATCTACGAGCAGTACTTC
CASYTAGQGIYEQYF
>TRBD2|TRBJ2-3|-|TRBV4-3
TGCGCCAGCAGCCCTAGCGGGGGCGCAGATACGCAGTATTTT
CASSPSGGADTQYF
>-|TRBJ1-1|-|TRBV5-6
TGTGCCAGCAGCTTGGGGCTTTTACAGGCGCAAGAAGCTTTCTTT
CASSLGLLQAQEAFF
>-|TRBJ1-1|-|TRBV7-9
TGTGCCAGCAGCTATATGCGCGGTTCCACTGAAGCTTTCTTT
CASSYMRGSTEAFF
>-|TRBJ1-5|-|TRBV12-3/TRBV12-4
TGTGCCAGCAGTGCCGCGGGGAATCAGCCCCAGCATTTT
CASSAAGNQPQHF
>TRBD1|TRBJ1-2|-|TRBV30
TGTGCCTGGAGTGTGACAGGGGTCAATGGCTACACCTTC
CAWSVTGVNGYTF
>TRBD2|TRBJ2-7|-|TRBV3-1/TRBV3-2
TGTGCCAGCAGCCGGATTGAGCGGGAAGAGCAGTACTTC
CASSRIEREEQYF
>-|TRBJ1-2|-|TRBV30
TGTGCCTGGAGCTTAGCTCAGGGTTCTTTATATGGCTACACCTTC
CAWSLAQGSLYGYTF
>-|TRBJ1-2|-|TRBV6-5
TGTGCCTCCGGGGGGGTTAACTATGGCTACACCTTC
CASGGVNYGYTF
>TRBD1|TRBJ1-5|-|TRBV3-1/TRBV3-2
TGTGCCAGCAGCCCAAGACAGGGGCGCAATCAGCCCCAGCATTTT
CASSPRQGRNQPQHF
>TRBD1|TRBJ1-1|-|TRBV6-4
TGTGCCAGCAGGCGGGACAGGGGGAACACTGAAGCTTTCTTT
CASRRDRGNTEAFF
>TRBD1|TRBJ1-5|-|TRBV4-2
TGTGCCAGCAGCCAAGTACAGGGGGGGGATCAGCCCCAGCATTTT
CASSQVQGGDQPQHF
>-|TRBJ1-6|once|TRBV7-2
TGTGCCAGCAGCTTAGAGGCAGGGGTGAGATCACCCCTCCACTTT
CASSLEAGVRSPLHF
>TRBD2|TRBJ2-5|-|TRBV28
TGTGCCAGCATAAGACTAGCGGGACAAGAGACCCAGTACTTC
CASIRLAGQETQYF
>-|TRBJ1-1|-|TRBV9
TGTGCCCGGGGGGGACCTGAAGCTTTCTTT
CARGGPEAFF
>-|TRBJ2-7|-|TRBV6-7
TGTGCCAGCAGTCCGCCCGGCGGAGAAAGCTCCTACGAGCAGTACTTC
CASSPPGGESSYEQYF
>-|TRBJ2-1|once|TRBV11-2
TGTGCCAGCAGCTCCGGGACTTCCTACAATGAGCAGTTCTTC
CASSSGTSYNEQFF
>TRBD1|TRBJ2-7|-|TRBV27
TGTGCCAGCAGTTTGGTGGGACAGGGCTCCTACGAGCAGTACTTC
CASSLVGQGSYEQYF